This record looks at one T cell receptor beta chain sequence and its context. V was pared by 3 bases and J by 5 bases, with 16 bases between. The CDR3 sequence is 15 residues long. The germline gives CDR1 LNHDA, CDR2 SQIVND (reference sequence). TCR beta CDR3 sequences were amplified from RNA transcripts. HTBI primers were employed in a first-round RT-PCR of the TCR CDR3. TCRdb processed the multiplex PCR reads anew with MiXCR; each CDR3 protein has one entry. The sample has 350,000 to 400,000 distinct CDR3 sequences; around 20% are singletons. This specimen comes from a study of T cells in Graves' hyperthyroidism and ophthalmopathy.

The TCR was taken from a man aged 18 to 29 with Graves' ophthalmopathy. Sequencing was performed on blood. The rearrangement links TRBV19 to TRBJ1-1; unclear D gene. CDR3 in amino acids: CASSIWAQKGTEAFF. The CDR3 DNA follows: TGTGCCAGTAGTATTTGGGCTCAGAAGGGAACTGAAGCTTTCTTT.